This is a list of T cell receptor beta chains from one sample in a study of blood T cell repertoires in COVID-19. Clones were sequenced by immunoSEQ multiplex PCR, and TCRdb holds only the in-frame ones, with some missing. The sample has 55,000 to 80,000 clones, over 70% seen once. The sample was peripheral blood. The receptors originated from a human donor in a cohort sampled during active COVID-19. Both conserved end residues are part of each CDR3. D genes are given only for firm matches. Clone size is not always given. Where it is, it says once, few, many or a class for expanded clones.

abundance	j_gene	v_gene	d_gene	CDR3nt	CDR3aa
once	TRBJ2-2	TRBV24-1	NA	TGTGCCACCAGTGACCCCAACTCCGTGCGGGACGGGGATAACACCGGGGAGCTGTTTTTT	CATSDPNSVRDGDNTGELFF
NA	TRBJ1-5	TRBV28	NA	TGTGCCAGCAGTACCCCGGGTATGGGCAATCAGCCCCAGCATTTT	CASSTPGMGNQPQHF
once	TRBJ2-7	TRBV10-3	TRBD1	TGTGCCATCAGTGGGACAGGGGGGAGCTACGAGCAGTACTTC	CAISGTGGSYEQYF
NA	TRBJ2-2	TRBV6-6	TRBD2	TGTGCCAACTCTGTAGCGGGAGCGCTAACCGGGGAGCTGTTTTTT	CANSVAGALTGELFF
NA	TRBJ2-3	TRBV5-1	TRBD2	TGCGCCAGCAGCCCGGCTTGGGGAGGGCTTGATACGCAGTATTTT	CASSPAWGGLDTQYF
NA	TRBJ2-1	TRBV10-1	TRBD2	TGCGCCAGCAGTGAAACTGCGGGAGTTACCCGCAATGAGCAGTTCTTC	CASSETAGVTRNEQFF
NA	TRBJ2-1	TRBV2	NA	TGTGCCAGCAGCCTGACAGGAGCCTATTCCAATGAGCAGTTCTTC	CASSLTGAYSNEQFF
NA	TRBJ1-2	TRBV27	TRBD1	TGTGCCAGCAGTCCCGCGGGACAGAATCTCTATGGCTACACCTTC	CASSPAGQNLYGYTF
once	TRBJ2-7	TRBV27	TRBD1	TGTGCCAGCAGTTTATCGTTTCTGGGACAGGGACACTACGAGCAGTACTTC	CASSLSFLGQGHYEQYF
NA	TRBJ2-2	TRBV5-5	TRBD1	TGTGCCAGCAAGGACAGGGGGAGTGGGGCCGGGGAGCTGTTTTTT	CASKDRGSGAGELFF
NA	TRBJ2-7	TRBV6-1	NA	TGTGCCAGCAGTGAGGGGGCTAGCTACGAGCAGTACTTC	CASSEGASYEQYF
NA	TRBJ1-1	TRBV30	NA	TGTGCCTGGAGAGACTATCGGACCTCACCTAACACTGAAGCTTTCTTT	CAWRDYRTSPNTEAFF
few	TRBJ2-2	TRBV4-1	TRBD1	TGCGCCAGCAGCCAAGATCCGGACAGGGGATACACCGGGGAGCTGTTTTTT	CASSQDPDRGYTGELFF
NA	TRBJ1-1	TRBV28	NA	TGTGCCAGCAGGGACAGAATGAACACTGAAGCTTTCTTT	CASRDRMNTEAFF
NA	TRBJ2-3	TRBV6-2/TRBV6-3	NA	TGTGCCAGCAGTTACTTGGTGGGAGAAGATACGCAGTATTTT	CASSYLVGEDTQYF
NA	TRBJ1-4	TRBV28	TRBD1	TGTGCCAGCAGTTTACCTGGACAGGGCCCAACTAATGAAAAACTGTTTTTT	CASSLPGQGPTNEKLFF
once	TRBJ1-1	TRBV2	TRBD1	TGTGCCACGACAGGGGGCCCTCGGACTGAAGCTTTCTTT	CATTGGPRTEAFF
NA	TRBJ1-5	TRBV28	NA	TGTGCCAGCGCCCCCCCGGGGGGAGGCCACCGCAATCAGCCCCAGCATTTT	CASAPPGGGHRNQPQHF
NA	TRBJ2-3	TRBV9	TRBD2	TGTGCCAGCAGCGCCGGGACTAGCGGGAGGGAGTTTAGGTCTAGCACAGATACGCAGTATTTT	CASSAGTSGREFRSSTDTQYF
NA	TRBJ2-3	TRBV19	TRBD2	TGTGCCAGCCGTGGCTGGGAGGGCCCTAGCACAGATACGCAGTATTTT	CASRGWEGPSTDTQYF
once	TRBJ1-3	TRBV11-2	NA	TGTGCCAGCAGCTTAGGGGCAGGGCTAAACACCATATATTTT	CASSLGAGLNTIYF
NA	TRBJ2-1	TRBV19	TRBD2	TGTGCCAGTAGTAGGGCTAGCGGGGGACATGAGCAGTTCTTC	CASSRASGGHEQFF
NA	TRBJ2-2	TRBV21-1	NA	TGTGCCAGCAGCGCCCGGACAGGGACTAAGAACGGGGAGCTGTTTTTT	CASSARTGTKNGELFF
NA	TRBJ2-1	TRBV7-7	TRBD2	TGTGCTAGCAGCTCCACTAGCGGGAGTGTCAATGAGCAGTTCTTC	CASSSTSGSVNEQFF
NA	TRBJ1-3	TRBV6-1	TRBD1	TGTGCCAGCAGTGCGAAAACAGGGGGAATGGGAAACACCATATATTTT	CASSAKTGGMGNTIYF
NA	TRBJ2-7	TRBV27	TRBD1	TGTGCCAGCCGCCCCAGGACAGGGTGGAACTACGAGCAGTACTTC	CASRPRTGWNYEQYF
once	TRBJ2-2	TRBV7-2	TRBD2	TGTGCCAGCGTCAGCGGGAGTCGAGCCACCGGGGAGCTGTTTTTT	CASVSGSRATGELFF
NA	TRBJ1-6	TRBV28	NA	TGTGCCAGCAGTAGAGGTGGGGGCGGATCCTATAATTCACCCCTCCACTTT	CASSRGGGGSYNSPLHF
NA	TRBJ1-1	TRBV6-1	NA	TGTGCCAGCAGTGCCAGATTCGGGACTGGGAACACTGAAGCTTTCTTT	CASSARFGTGNTEAFF
NA	TRBJ1-2	TRBV24-1	TRBD1	TGTGCCACCAGTGATGGGGGACAGTTAGGGGTATATGGCTACACCTTC	CATSDGGQLGVYGYTF
once	TRBJ2-5	TRBV5-1	TRBD2	TGCGCCAGCAGCGTACCGACTAGCGGGAAAGAGACCCAGTACTTC	CASSVPTSGKETQYF
NA	TRBJ1-1	TRBV27	NA	TGTGCCAGCAGTCCCGAAATCGGGCGGGGAAGCACTGAAGCTTTCTTT	CASSPEIGRGSTEAFF
NA	TRBJ2-7	TRBV2	NA	TGTGCCAGCAGGCGAGACAGGAGAGACGAGCAGTACTTC	CASRRDRRDEQYF
NA	TRBJ2-2	TRBV30	NA	TGTGCCTGGAGCTTTCGCGGTCCCGGGGAGCTGTTTTTT	CAWSFRGPGELFF
NA	TRBJ1-6	TRBV6-5	TRBD1	TGTGCCAGCACCCTAGGACAGGGGTCTTCACCCCTCCACTTT	CASTLGQGSSPLHF
NA	TRBJ1-1	TRBV2	TRBD1	TGTGCCACCACGGGACAGGGCCCTTCTGAGGCTTTCTTT	CATTGQGPSEAFF
NA	TRBJ1-1	TRBV28	TRBD1	TGTGCCAGCAGGTCAGAGGGACAGCTGAACACTGAAGCTTTCTTT	CASRSEGQLNTEAFF
NA	TRBJ2-2	TRBV19	TRBD2	TGTGCCAGTAGTATAGGAGCGGGAGGCATCACCGGGGAGCTGTTTTTT	CASSIGAGGITGELFF
NA	TRBJ2-7	TRBV30	NA	TGTGCCTGGAGCCGAGAGCTTTCCTACGAGCAGTACTTC	CAWSRELSYEQYF
NA	TRBJ1-1	TRBV6-1	NA	TGTGCCAGCAGTGAAGGGACTTGGGTTGGAGCTTTCTTT	CASSEGTWVGAFF
NA	TRBJ1-6	TRBV28	TRBD1	TGTGCCAGCAGTTCCGGGACAGGGACATATTCACCCCTCCACTTT	CASSSGTGTYSPLHF